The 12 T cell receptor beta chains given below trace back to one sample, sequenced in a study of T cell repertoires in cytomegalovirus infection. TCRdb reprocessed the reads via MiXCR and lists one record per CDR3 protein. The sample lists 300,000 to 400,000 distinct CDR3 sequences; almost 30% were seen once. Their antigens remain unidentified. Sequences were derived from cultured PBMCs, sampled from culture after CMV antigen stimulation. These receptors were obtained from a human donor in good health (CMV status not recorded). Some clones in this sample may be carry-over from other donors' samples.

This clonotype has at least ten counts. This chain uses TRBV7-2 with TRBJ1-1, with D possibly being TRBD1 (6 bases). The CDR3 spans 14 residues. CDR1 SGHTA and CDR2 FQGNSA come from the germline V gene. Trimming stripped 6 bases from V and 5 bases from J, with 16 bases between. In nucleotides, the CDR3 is TGTGCCAGCAGGCCAGGGACATTGAGGACTGAAGCTTTCTTT. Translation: CASRPGTLRTEAFF.

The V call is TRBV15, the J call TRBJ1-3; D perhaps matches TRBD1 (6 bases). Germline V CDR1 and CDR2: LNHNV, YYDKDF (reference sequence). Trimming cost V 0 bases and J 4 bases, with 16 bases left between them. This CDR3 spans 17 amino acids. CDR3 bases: TGTGCCACCAGCAGAGATTGGGGGGACATGAGAGGAAACACCATATATTTT. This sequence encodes CATSRDWGDMRGNTIYF.

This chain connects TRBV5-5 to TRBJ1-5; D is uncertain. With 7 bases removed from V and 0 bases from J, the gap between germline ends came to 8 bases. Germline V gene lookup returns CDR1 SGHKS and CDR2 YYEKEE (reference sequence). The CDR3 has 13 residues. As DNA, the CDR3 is TGTGCCAGCGGTCAGAATAGCAATCAGCCCCAGCATTTT. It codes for CASGQNSNQPQHF.

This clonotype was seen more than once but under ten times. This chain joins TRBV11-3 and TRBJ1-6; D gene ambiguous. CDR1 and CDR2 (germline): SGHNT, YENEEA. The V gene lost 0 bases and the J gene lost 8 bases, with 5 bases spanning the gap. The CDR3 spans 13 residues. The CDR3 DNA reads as TGTGCCAGCAGCTTAGATGGGTATTCACCCCTCCACTTT. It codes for CASSLDGYSPLHF.

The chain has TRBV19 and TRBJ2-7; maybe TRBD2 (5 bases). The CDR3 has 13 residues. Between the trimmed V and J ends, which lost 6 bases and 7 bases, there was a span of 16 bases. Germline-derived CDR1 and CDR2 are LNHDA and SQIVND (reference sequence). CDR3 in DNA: TGTGCCAGTAGATCCCGACTCTCGGGAGAGCAGTACTTC. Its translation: CASRSRLSGEQYF.

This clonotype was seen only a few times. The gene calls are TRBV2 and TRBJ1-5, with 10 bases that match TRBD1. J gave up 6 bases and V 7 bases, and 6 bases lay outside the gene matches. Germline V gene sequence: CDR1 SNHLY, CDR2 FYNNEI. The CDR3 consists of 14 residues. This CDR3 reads CASNFRDRGQPQHF. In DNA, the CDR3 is TGTGCCAGCAATTTCCGGGACAGGGGTCAGCCCCAGCATTTT.

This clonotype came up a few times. CDR3 region: CASGLHPPGQTLVETQYF. In DNA, the CDR3 is TGTGCTAGTGGTTTGCACCCTCCGGGACAGACCCTAGTCGAGACCCAGTACTTC. The V and J genes are TRBV12-5 and TRBJ2-5, with 7 bases identical to TRBD1. Germline trimming cut 2 bases from V and 5 bases from J; bases unmatched to any gene: 17. CDR3 length: 18 amino acids. CDR1 and CDR2 (germline): LGHNT, FRNRAP. Based on the CDR3 plus reference TRBV12-5 and TRBJ2-5, the full variable domain is DARVTQTPRHKVTEMGQEVTMRCQPILGHNTVFWYRQTMMQGLELLAYFRNRAPLDDSGMPKDRFSAEMPDATLATLKIQPSEPRDSAVYFCASGLHPPGQTLVETQYFGPGTRLLVL.

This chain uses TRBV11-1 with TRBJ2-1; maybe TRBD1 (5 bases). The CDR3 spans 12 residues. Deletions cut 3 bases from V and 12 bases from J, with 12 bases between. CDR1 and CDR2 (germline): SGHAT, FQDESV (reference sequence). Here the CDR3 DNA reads TGTGCCAGCAGCTTCGTCAGGGATTGGCAGTTCTTC. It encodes CASSFVRDWQFF.

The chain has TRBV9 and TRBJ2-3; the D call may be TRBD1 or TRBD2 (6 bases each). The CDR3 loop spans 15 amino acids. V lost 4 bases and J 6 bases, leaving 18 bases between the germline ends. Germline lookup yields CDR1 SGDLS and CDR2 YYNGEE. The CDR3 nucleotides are TGTGCCAGCAGCCCAGCGCAGCCGGGGGCTGATACGCAGTATTTT. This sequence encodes CASSPAQPGADTQYF.

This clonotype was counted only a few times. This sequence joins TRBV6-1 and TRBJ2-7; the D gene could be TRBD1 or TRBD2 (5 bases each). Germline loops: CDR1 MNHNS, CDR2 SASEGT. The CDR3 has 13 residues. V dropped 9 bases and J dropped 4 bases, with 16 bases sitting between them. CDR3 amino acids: CASHRDGGYEQYF. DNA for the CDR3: TGTGCCAGTCACCGGGACGGCGGGTACGAGCAGTACTTC.

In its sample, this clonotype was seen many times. In DNA form, the CDR3 reads TGTGCCAGCAGCTTAGTCGGTGAGACCCAGTACTTC. Its translation: CASSLVGETQYF. V is TRBV7-8 and J is TRBJ2-5; D is uncertain. This CDR3 is 12 amino acids long. Trimming took 1 base from V and 5 from J, leaving 5 bases between them. Germline V gives CDR1 SGHVS, CDR2 FQNEAQ.

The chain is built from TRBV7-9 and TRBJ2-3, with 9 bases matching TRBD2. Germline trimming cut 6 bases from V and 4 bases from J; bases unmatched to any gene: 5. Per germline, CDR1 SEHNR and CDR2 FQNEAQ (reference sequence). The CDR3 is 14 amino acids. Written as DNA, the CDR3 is TGTGCCAGCAGGAGAGCGGGAGGACCAGATACGCAGTATTTT. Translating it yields CASRRAGGPDTQYF.